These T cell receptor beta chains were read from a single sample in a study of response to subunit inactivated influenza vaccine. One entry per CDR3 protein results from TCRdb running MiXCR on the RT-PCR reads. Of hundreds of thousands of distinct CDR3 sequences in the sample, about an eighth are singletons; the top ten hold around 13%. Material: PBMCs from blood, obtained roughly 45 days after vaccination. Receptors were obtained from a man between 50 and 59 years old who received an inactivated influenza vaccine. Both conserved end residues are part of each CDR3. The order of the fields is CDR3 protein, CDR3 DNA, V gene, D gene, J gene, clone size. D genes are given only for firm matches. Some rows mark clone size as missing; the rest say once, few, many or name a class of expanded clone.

CDR3 protein: CASSNRGRSSYNEQFF
CDR3 DNA: TGTGCCAGCAGTAACAGGGGCCGGAGCTCCTACAATGAGCAGTTCTTC
V gene: TRBV28
D gene: TRBD1
J gene: TRBJ2-1
clone size: few

CDR3 protein: CASRATGFFTGELFF
CDR3 DNA: TGTGCCAGCAGGGCGACGGGGTTCTTCACCGGGGAGCTGTTTTTT
V gene: TRBV12-3/TRBV12-4
D gene: NA
J gene: TRBJ2-2
clone size: NA

CDR3 protein: CASSRGGTSRADTQYF
CDR3 DNA: TGTGCCAGCAGCCGTGGGGGAACTAGTAGAGCAGATACGCAGTATTTT
V gene: TRBV7-2
D gene: NA
J gene: TRBJ2-3
clone size: many

CDR3 protein: CASSQVGGEATDTQYF
CDR3 DNA: TGTGCCAGCAGCCAAGTTGGCGGGGAAGCCACAGATACGCAGTATTTT
V gene: TRBV3-1
D gene: NA
J gene: TRBJ2-3
clone size: few

CDR3 protein: CASSQEVSAGVSYNEQFF
CDR3 DNA: TGTGCCAGCAGCCAAGAAGTGAGCGCGGGGGTCTCCTACAATGAGCAGTTCTTC
V gene: TRBV3-1
D gene: TRBD2
J gene: TRBJ2-1
clone size: NA

CDR3 protein: CAISAGDQPQHF
CDR3 DNA: TGTGCCATCAGTGCTGGGGATCAGCCCCAGCATTTT
V gene: TRBV10-3
D gene: NA
J gene: TRBJ1-5
clone size: few

CDR3 protein: CAISDRDTQYF
CDR3 DNA: TGTGCCATCAGTGATCGGGATACGCAGTATTTT
V gene: TRBV10-3
D gene: NA
J gene: TRBJ2-3
clone size: many

CDR3 protein: CASSSEYSVNEKLFF
CDR3 DNA: TGTGCCAGCAGCTCGGAGTACAGTGTTAATGAAAAACTGTTTTTT
V gene: TRBV7-8
D gene: NA
J gene: TRBJ1-4
clone size: NA

CDR3 protein: CASTRGTSGDNEQFF
CDR3 DNA: TGTGCCAGCACCCGAGGGACTAGCGGGGACAATGAGCAGTTCTTC
V gene: TRBV27
D gene: TRBD2
J gene: TRBJ2-1
clone size: few

CDR3 protein: CAIRTGDRPNYEQYF
CDR3 DNA: TGTGCCATCAGGACAGGGGACAGGCCCAACTACGAGCAGTACTTC
V gene: TRBV10-3
D gene: TRBD1
J gene: TRBJ2-7
clone size: many

CDR3 protein: CASSLGALTSHTEAFF
CDR3 DNA: TGTGCCAGCAGCTTAGGGGCACTAACCTCTCACACTGAAGCTTTCTTT
V gene: TRBV7-9
D gene: NA
J gene: TRBJ1-1
clone size: NA

CDR3 protein: CASREGSQPQHF
CDR3 DNA: TGTGCCAGCAGAGAGGGGAGTCAGCCCCAGCATTTT
V gene: TRBV28
D gene: NA
J gene: TRBJ1-5
clone size: few

CDR3 protein: CASSLSGNNEKLFF
CDR3 DNA: TGCGCCAGCAGCTTGAGCGGAAATAATGAAAAACTGTTTTTT
V gene: TRBV5-1
D gene: NA
J gene: TRBJ1-4
clone size: NA

CDR3 protein: CSARALDRPSSYNEQFF
CDR3 DNA: TGCAGTGCTAGAGCTCTGGACAGGCCGAGCTCCTACAATGAGCAGTTCTTC
V gene: TRBV20-1
D gene: TRBD1
J gene: TRBJ2-1
clone size: NA

CDR3 protein: CSVFPGTGGAGDF
CDR3 DNA: TGCAGCGTTTTTCCCGGGACAGGGGGTGCTGGGGACTTC
V gene: TRBV29-1
D gene: TRBD1
J gene: TRBJ2-7
clone size: many

CDR3 protein: CASSLAQQGTEAFF
CDR3 DNA: TGCGCCAGCAGCTTGGCCCAACAGGGCACTGAAGCTTTCTTT
V gene: TRBV5-1
D gene: NA
J gene: TRBJ1-1
clone size: NA

CDR3 protein: CASSQDRRHLNTGELFF
CDR3 DNA: TGCGCCAGCAGCCAAGATCGGAGACACCTAAACACCGGGGAGCTGTTTTTT
V gene: TRBV4-3
D gene: NA
J gene: TRBJ2-2
clone size: NA

CDR3 protein: CASSLPGTTDTQYF
CDR3 DNA: TGTGCCAGCAGTTTACCCGGGACCACAGATACGCAGTATTTT
V gene: TRBV28
D gene: NA
J gene: TRBJ2-3
clone size: few